What follows are 27 T cell receptor beta chains derived from one specimen sequenced in a study of OX40 agonist ivuxolimab in advanced cancers. Data came from immunoSEQ multiplex PCR; TCRdb stores just in-frame clones and leaves some out. The sample includes more than 45,000 clones, about nine tenths of them seen just once. This specimen was CD4+ or CD8+ T cells sorted from blood, taken in a trial of the OX40 agonist ivuxolimab. These TCRs come from an adult with an advanced solid tumor such as melanoma, head and neck, liver or kidney cancer.

The chain links TRBV19 to TRBJ1-1; D remains ambiguous. CDR1 and CDR2 (germline): LNHDA, SQIVND (reference sequence). Trimming took off 6 bases at V and 0 bases at J, with 14 bases between the two ends. This CDR3 region has 15 residues. CDR3 protein: CASRSPEEVNTEAFF. CDR3 DNA sequence: TGTGCCAGTAGGTCTCCGGAGGAGGTGAACACTGAAGCTTTCTTT.

The chain is built from TRBV19 and TRBJ2-6, with D possibly TRBD1 on 6 matching bases. V was trimmed by 4 bases and J by 13 bases, leaving 23 bases between them. The CDR3 totals 16 residues. Germline CDR1 reads LNHDA; CDR2 reads SQIVND (reference sequence). CDR3 in amino acids: CASSSQGTKSEVVLTF. The CDR3 coding sequence is TGTGCCAGTAGTAGCCAAGGGACAAAGAGTGAAGTAGTCCTGACTTTC. The full variable domain, with the rest looked up from reference TRBV19 and TRBJ2-6, is DGGITQSPKYLFRKEGQNVTLSCEQNLNHDAMYWYRQDPGQGLRLIYYSQIVNDFQKGDIAEGYSVSREKKESFPLTVTSAQKNPTAFYLCASSSQGTKSEVVLTFGAGSRLTVL.

The CDR3 nucleotides are TGTGCCAGCAGTAAACTCCCGGGACAGGAAAAACTGTTTTTT. The encoded protein is CASSKLPGQEKLFF. V gene TRBV27 combines with J gene TRBJ1-4; TRBD1 agrees at 7 bases. V was pared by 5 bases and J by 8 bases, with 8 bases of the junction left unmatched. CDR1 and CDR2 from the germline V gene are MNHEY and SMNVEV (reference sequence). This CDR3 has 14 residues.

DNA of the CDR3: TGTGCCAGCAGCTTGGACCAAGAGACCCAGTACTTC. Protein: CASSLDQETQYF. The genes are TRBV13 and TRBJ2-5; D not certain. The V gene's germline CDR1 is PRHDT and CDR2 FYEKMQ (reference sequence). V dropped 3 bases and J dropped 0 bases, with 2 bases sitting between them. The CDR3 covers 12 residues.

The chain has TRBV30 and TRBJ1-1; D is ambiguous. V was pared by 0 bases and J by 0 bases, with 5 bases between. The V gene's germline CDR1 is GTSNPN and CDR2 SVGIG (reference sequence). The CDR3 totals 13 residues. As DNA, the CDR3 is TGTGCCTGGAGTGTCCTCATGAACACTGAAGCTTTCTTT. Translation: CAWSVLMNTEAFF.

This clone was detected a few times. The rearrangement uses TRBV28 and TRBJ2-7, with 7 bases that match TRBD1. The CDR3 sequence is 13 residues long. Germline CDR1 is MDHEN and CDR2 is SYDVKM. V lost 10 bases, J lost 1 base, and 7 bases stayed unmatched. CDR3: CATRGTDSYEQYV. The CDR3 DNA is TGTGCCACCAGGGGGACAGATTCCTACGAGCAGTACGTC.

V gene TRBV7-9 combines with J gene TRBJ1-2; D gene uncertain. Germline V gene lookup returns CDR1 SEHNR and CDR2 FQNEAQ (reference sequence). The germline V and J ends were trimmed by 4 bases and 6 bases, with 6 bases remaining between them. This CDR3 comprises 11 residues. The CDR3 DNA follows: TGTGCCAGCAGCTCGCAGGATGGCTACACCTTC. Its protein is CASSSQDGYTF. Full variable domain (remainder filled in from reference TRBV7-9 and TRBJ1-2): DTGVSQNPRHKITKRGQNVTFRCDPISEHNRLYWYRQTLGQGPEFLTYFQNEAQLEKSRLLSDRFSAERPKGSFSTLEIQRTEQGDSAMYLCASSSQDGYTFGSGTRLTVV.

The rearrangement joins TRBV11-2 to TRBJ1-1; D call uncertain. This CDR3 comprises 11 residues. Germline CDR1 is SGHAT and CDR2 is FQNNGV. The V and J ends lost 5 bases and 4 bases respectively, with 5 bases between them. The CDR3 DNA follows: TGTGCCAGCAGCACTTTCACTGAAGCTTTCTTT. Translating gives CASSTFTEAFF.

This clone appeared once. The chain couples TRBV27 to TRBJ2-1, with D hard to call. There are 13 residues in the CDR3. Looked up from germline, CDR1 is MNHEY and CDR2 is SMNVEV (reference sequence). V lost 4 bases and J 3 bases, leaving 7 bases between the germline ends. The CDR3 protein is CASSSGNYNEQFF. The DNA for the CDR3 is TGTGCCAGCAGTTCTGGCAACTACAATGAGCAGTTCTTC.

The V and J genes are TRBV28 and TRBJ2-3, with D unresolved. CDR3 size: 12 residues. Germline CDR1 and CDR2: MDHEN and SYDVKM. The ends were cut back, 6 bases at V and 2 bases at J, with 6 bases in the middle. The chain's CDR3 is CASSPYTDTQYF. CDR3 nucleotides: TGTGCCAGCAGCCCCTACACAGATACGCAGTATTTT.

V and J are TRBV4-1 and TRBJ2-1; TRBD2 matches at 12 bases. Germline CDR1 MGHRA, CDR2 YSYEKL. The V segment lost 1 base and the J segment 9 bases; nucleotides outside the gene matches: 4. CDR3 length: 15 residues. CDR3 sequence (DNA): TGCGCCAGCAGCCAAGGTCTAGCGGGGGGGAGTGAGCAGTTCTTC. Translated, it gives CASSQGLAGGSEQFF.

The rearrangement uses TRBV6-5 and TRBJ2-3; 7 nucleotides align to TRBD1. The junction had 6 bases not matched to a gene; V was cut back by 5 bases and J by 4 bases. In germline, CDR1 is MNHEY, CDR2 SVGAGI. The CDR3 runs 14 residues. The chain's CDR3 is CASSDRVPPDTQYF. CDR3 nucleotides: TGTGCCAGCAGTGACAGGGTGCCCCCAGATACGCAGTATTTT.

Note on this clone: Additional DNA sequences in this sample encode the identical CDR3. The rearrangement joins TRBV6-5 to TRBJ2-2; D remains ambiguous. The V gene lost 0 bases and the J gene lost 5 bases, with 4 bases spanning the gap. CDR3 length equals 13 residues. Germline loops: CDR1 MNHEY, CDR2 SVGAGI. This CDR3 is CASSYSGTGELFF. The CDR3 bases are TGTGCCAGCAGTTACTCAGGAACCGGGGAGCTGTTTTTT.

The V call is TRBV6-5, the J call TRBJ2-2; TRBD1 matches at 8 bases. V was pared by 10 bases and J by 7 bases, with 5 bases of the junction left unmatched. This CDR3 is 12 amino acids long. The germline gives CDR1 MNHEY, CDR2 SVGAGI. For the CDR3, the DNA is TGTGCCACAAAACAGGGGGACGGGGAGCTGTTTTTT. It is translated as CATKQGDGELFF.

The chain joins TRBV6-6 to TRBJ2-5; possibly TRBD1 for D (6 bases). The CDR3 totals 14 residues. Per germline, CDR1 MNHNY and CDR2 SVGAGI (reference sequence). V gave up 4 bases and J gave up 4 bases, with 13 bases separating them. CDR3 loop: CASSFHQGLETQYF. CDR3 nucleotide sequence: TGTGCCAGCAGTTTCCACCAGGGGTTAGAGACCCAGTACTTC.

The V gene is TRBV11-2, the J gene TRBJ1-4; the D gene is possibly TRBD1 (6 bases). The CDR3 has 17 residues. Trimming shortened V by 4 bases and J by 0 bases, and 15 bases separated the two germline ends. Germline assignment: CDR1 SGHAT and CDR2 FQNNGV. The CDR3 spells CASSSGTTIATNEKLFF. In DNA form, the CDR3 reads TGTGCCAGCAGCTCCGGGACAACAATTGCAACTAATGAAAAACTGTTTTTT. Full variable domain (outside the CDR3, taken from reference TRBV11-2 and TRBJ1-4): EAGVAQSPRYKIIEKRQSVAFWCNPISGHATLYWYQQILGQGPKLLIQFQNNGVVDDSQLPKDRFSAERLKGVDSTLKIQPAKLEDSAVYLCASSSGTTIATNEKLFFGSGTQLSVL.

V is TRBV6-4 and J is TRBJ1-1, with TRBD1 as a possible D gene (5 bases). Germline V gene data show CDR1 as MRHNA and CDR2 as SNTAGT. The CDR3 runs 13 residues. V dropped 11 bases and J dropped 2 bases, with 15 bases sitting between them. As DNA, the CDR3 is TGTGCCTGCTCCTCCAGGGACAACACTGAAGCTTTCTTT. As protein: CACSSRDNTEAFF.

This chain joins TRBV9 and TRBJ2-5; TRBD1 might be the D (5 bases). V gave up 0 bases and J gave up 5 bases, with 11 bases separating them. The CDR3 has 14 residues. The germline V gene encodes CDR1 SGDLS and CDR2 YYNGEE. The CDR3 is CASSVGGPGETQYF. CDR3 DNA sequence: TGTGCCAGCAGCGTAGGGGGCCCAGGGGAGACCCAGTACTTC.

The rearrangement joins TRBV5-1 to TRBJ2-1, with a possible D match to TRBD2 (7 bases). The V end was cut by 3 bases, the J end by 7 bases, with 11 bases between. Germline V gene lookup returns CDR1 SGHRS and CDR2 YFSETQ. This CDR3 has 13 amino acids. In nucleotides, the CDR3 is TGCGCCAGCAGCTGGGGGGGCGATAATGAGCAGTTCTTC. Encoded protein: CASSWGGDNEQFF.

The chain recombines TRBV15 with TRBJ1-2; TRBD1 is a possible D gene (5 bases). The CDR3 runs to 14 residues. V gave up 5 bases and J gave up 4 bases, with 14 bases separating them. Per germline, CDR1 LNHNV and CDR2 YYDKDF (reference sequence). The CDR3 DNA reads as TGTGCCACCAGCTCGTTCCCAGGGTCCTATGGCTACACCTTC. Its translation is CATSSFPGSYGYTF.

The CDR3: CASSMETQYF. The CDR3 DNA reads as TGTGCCAGCAGTATGGAGACCCAGTACTTC. This chain uses TRBV6-1 with TRBJ2-5; D is ambiguous. V lost 5 bases and J 5 bases, leaving 3 bases between the germline ends. This CDR3 contains 10 residues. Per germline, CDR1 MNHNS and CDR2 SASEGT.

This clone was detected once. This chain connects TRBV19 to TRBJ2-2, with 9 bases lining up with TRBD2. Trimming took 0 bases from V and 3 from J; bases not matched to a gene: 5. Germline V gene sequence: CDR1 LNHDA, CDR2 SQIVND (reference sequence). The CDR3 has 17 residues. In DNA form, the CDR3 reads TGTGCCAGTAGTATAGAGATTGGACTAGCGTACACCGGGGAGCTGTTTTTT. Amino acid sequence: CASSIEIGLAYTGELFF.

The chain joins TRBV4-1 to TRBJ1-2; 8 bases agree with TRBD1. Germline V gene sequence: CDR1 MGHRA, CDR2 YSYEKL. V shed 0 bases, J shed 2 bases, and the junction held 2 bases outside the gene matches. CDR3 length: 15 residues. CDR3 loop: CASSQDTGGNYGYTF. The CDR3 coding sequence is TGCGCCAGCAGCCAAGATACAGGGGGAAACTATGGCTACACCTTC.

As for this clone: A junction end diverges from the germline sequence, so it may reflect a read error. The chain is built from TRBV7-7 and TRBJ2-1, with TRBD1 identical over 9 bases. This CDR3 spans 14 amino acids. Germline assignment: CDR1 SSHAT and CDR2 FNYEAQ (reference sequence). The CDR3 nucleotides read TGTGCTAGCAGCTTAGGACAGGGGCAATATGAGCAGTTCTTC. The encoded protein is CASSLGQGQYEQFF.

This chain connects TRBV5-1 to TRBJ2-7; maybe TRBD1 (6 bases). Germline V gene data show CDR1 as SGHRS and CDR2 as YFSETQ. V gave up 0 bases and J gave up 2 bases, with 15 bases separating them. CDR3 size: 16 residues. As DNA, the CDR3 is TGCGCCAGCAGCTTGGGGGCAGGGACAAACCCCTACGAGCAGTACTTC. The encoded protein is CASSLGAGTNPYEQYF.

The gene calls are TRBV5-1 and TRBJ2-3, with D perhaps TRBD1 (5 bases). The germline V and J ends were trimmed by 1 base and 2 bases, with 14 bases remaining between them. The CDR3 length is 16 residues. Germline assignment: CDR1 SGHRS and CDR2 YFSETQ. The CDR3 is CASSLRGAPPTDTQYF. CDR3 DNA sequence: TGCGCCAGCAGCTTGAGGGGTGCCCCCCCCACAGATACGCAGTATTTT.

The rearrangement joins TRBV10-2 to TRBJ2-3, with 13 bases lining up with TRBD2. Germline lookup yields CDR1 WSHSY and CDR2 SAAADI. V lost 6 bases to trimming and J lost 5 bases; unmatched junction nucleotides: 8. The CDR3 runs to 16 residues. CDR3 loop: CASSLTSGGALDTQYF. For the CDR3, the DNA is TGCGCCAGCAGCCTAACTAGCGGGGGGGCGTTAGATACGCAGTATTTT.